The clone carrying this TCR beta chain was recorded many times. Sequenced by immunoSEQ multiplex PCR; TCRdb stores in-frame clones only, minus some. The sample has about 180,000 clones; just over 90% are singletons. The germline V gene encodes CDR1 MRHNA and CDR2 SNTAGT. With 6 bases removed from V and 0 bases from J, the gap between germline ends came to 8 bases. The CDR3 runs to 13 residues. The data were taken from a study of control samples from healthy donors and cancer patients. The clonotype comes from a young man in good health. The chain employs TRBV6-4 and TRBJ1-1, with a tentative D call TRBD1 (5 bases). Sequencing was performed on blood. The CDR3 nucleotides read TGTGCCAGCAGCGTGACAGTGAACACTGAAGCTTTCTTT. Translating gives CASSVTVNTEAFF.